The 11 T cell receptor beta chains in this list originate from one sample, sequenced in a study of T cell repertoires in cytomegalovirus infection. MiXCR, applied by TCRdb to the reads, yields one record per CDR3 protein. This table has about 310,000 distinct CDR3 sequences, roughly 15% appearing once. The sequenced sample consisted of PBMCs. These receptors were collected from a human donor in good health (CMV status not recorded). Some clones in this sample may be carry-over from other donors' samples.

The chain has TRBV15 and TRBJ2-5, with unresolved D. The germline gives CDR1 LNHNV, CDR2 YYDKDF (reference sequence). With 3 bases removed from V and 2 bases from J, the gap between germline ends came to 7 bases. This CDR3 spans 13 amino acids. The CDR3 bases are TGTGCCACCAGCAGGGCAAAACAAGAGACCCAGTACTTC. Translation gives CATSRAKQETQYF. Filled out from reference TRBV15 and TRBJ2-5, the complete variable domain reads DAMVIQNPRYQVTQFGKPVTLSCSQTLNHNVMYWYQQKSSQAPKLLFHYYDKDFNNEADTPDNFQSRRPNTSFCFLDIRSPGLGDTAMYLCATSRAKQETQYFGPGTRLLVL.

In this sample, this clonotype turned up many times. J is TRBJ2-7 and V is TRBV11-2; possible D gene TRBD1, 6 bases. Trimming left V 1 base short and J 6 bases short, with 13 bases between. The CDR3 spans 14 residues. Germline CDR1 SGHAT, CDR2 FQNNGV. CDR3 in amino acids: CASSLVTQGVEQYF. CDR3 sequence (DNA): TGTGCCAGCAGCTTAGTTACACAGGGAGTCGAGCAGTACTTC.

This clonotype was counted only a few times. The chain recombines TRBV7-2 with TRBJ1-2, with 8 bases aligning to TRBD1. This CDR3 is built from 15 residues. Trimming at V came to 2 bases and at J to 3 bases, leaving 5 bases not matched to a gene. Germline-derived CDR1 and CDR2 are SGHTA and FQGNSA. The CDR3 region has the DNA TGTGCCAGCAGCTTAAGCCGACAGGGGCACTATGGCTACACCTTC. Amino acid sequence: CASSLSRQGHYGYTF.

The chain employs TRBV7-9 and TRBJ2-4, with D maybe TRBD2 (6 bases). Looked up from germline, CDR1 is SEHNR and CDR2 is FQNEAQ (reference sequence). The CDR3 runs 13 residues. V lost 5 bases, J lost 4 bases, and 9 bases lay in between. CDR3 coding DNA: TGTGCCAGCAGCATCCGGGGGAAAAACATTCAGTACTTC. It translates to CASSIRGKNIQYF.

This chain connects TRBV2 to TRBJ1-6; no firm D call. The V gene's germline CDR1 is SNHLY and CDR2 FYNNEI. The CDR3 length is 14 residues. Trimming left V 6 bases short and J 6 bases short, with 12 bases between. The CDR3 DNA reads as TGTGCCAGCAGCGAGTTACAAAGTAATTCACCCCTCCACTTT. It translates to CASSELQSNSPLHF.

This clonotype was seen ten or more times. The rearrangement uses TRBV28 and TRBJ1-2; 9 positions match TRBD1. The CDR3 totals 17 residues. The germline gives CDR1 MDHEN, CDR2 SYDVKM. V lost 5 bases, J lost 3 bases, and 13 bases stayed unmatched. CDR3 in DNA: TGTGCCAGCAGTCCGGGACAGGGTTTGGGCGGACACTATGGCTACACCTTC. Residues: CASSPGQGLGGHYGYTF.

This clonotype was observed a handful of times. J is TRBJ2-5 and V is TRBV2, with unresolved D. With 1 base removed from V and 5 bases from J, the gap between germline ends came to 14 bases. Germline CDR1 and CDR2: SNHLY and FYNNEI. The CDR3 length is 15 residues. The CDR3 here is CASSEVSSRAETQYF. DNA for the CDR3: TGTGCCAGCAGTGAAGTAAGCAGTCGAGCGGAGACCCAGTACTTC.

This clonotype has ten or more counts. V is TRBV7-2 and J is TRBJ1-1, with D maybe TRBD1 (5 bases). Per the germline V gene, CDR1 is SGHTA and CDR2 is FQGNSA. Trimming removed 0 bases from V and 3 bases from J, with 11 bases in between. This CDR3 region has 15 residues. The CDR3 DNA follows: TGTGCCAGCAGCTTAGCCCAGGGCGGTTACACTGAAGCTTTCTTT. Translated, it gives CASSLAQGGYTEAFF. The variable domain in full, completed from reference TRBV7-2 and TRBJ1-1, reads GAGVSQSPSNKVTEKGKDVELRCDPISGHTALYWYRQSLGQGLEFLIYFQGNSAPDKSGLPSDRFSAERTGGSVSTLTIQRTQQEDSAVYLCASSLAQGGYTEAFFGQGTRLTVV.

In its sample, this clonotype was seen a few times. The V and J genes are TRBV20-1 and TRBJ1-6; 7 bases line up with TRBD1. This CDR3 spans 15 amino acids. J gave up 0 bases and V 5 bases, and 4 bases lay outside the gene matches. Germline V lookup: CDR1 DFQATT, CDR2 SNEGSKA (reference sequence). The CDR3 region has the DNA TGCAGTGCTGGGGACAGTAGCTCCTATAATTCACCCCTCCACTTT. This codes for CSAGDSSSYNSPLHF.

This clonotype was observed many times. The chain carries TRBV7-8 and TRBJ2-3; 10 bases align to TRBD1. CDR1 and CDR2 (germline): SGHVS, FQNEAQ. The CDR3 consists of 13 residues. The trim removed 5 bases at V and 11 bases at J, leaving 7 bases unmatched. The CDR3 sequence: CASSPPDRGRQYF. The CDR3 DNA reads TGTGCCAGCAGCCCACCCGACAGGGGGCGGCAGTATTTT.

This clonotype has a count of ten or more. The CDR3 bases are TGTGCCAGCAGCCCTGGACAGGGGGCGGCGGGTTCACCCCTCCACTTT. Its translation: CASSPGQGAAGSPLHF. The chain joins TRBV7-9 to TRBJ1-6; 11 bases fit TRBD1. CDR1 is SEHNR, CDR2 FQNEAQ, per germline (reference sequence). V was pared by 5 bases and J by 9 bases, with 9 bases of the junction left unmatched. CDR3 size: 16 residues.